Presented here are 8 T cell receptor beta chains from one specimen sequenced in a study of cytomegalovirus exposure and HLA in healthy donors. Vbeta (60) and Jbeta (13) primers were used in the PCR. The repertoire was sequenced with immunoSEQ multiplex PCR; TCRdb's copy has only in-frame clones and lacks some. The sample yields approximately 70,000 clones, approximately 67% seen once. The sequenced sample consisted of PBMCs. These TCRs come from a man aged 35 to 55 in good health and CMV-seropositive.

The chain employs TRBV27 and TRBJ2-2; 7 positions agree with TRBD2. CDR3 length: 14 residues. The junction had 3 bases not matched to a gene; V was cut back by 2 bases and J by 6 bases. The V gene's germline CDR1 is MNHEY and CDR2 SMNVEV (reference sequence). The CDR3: CASSLGGSSGELFF. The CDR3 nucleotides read TGTGCCAGCAGTTTAGGCGGGAGCTCCGGGGAGCTGTTTTTT.

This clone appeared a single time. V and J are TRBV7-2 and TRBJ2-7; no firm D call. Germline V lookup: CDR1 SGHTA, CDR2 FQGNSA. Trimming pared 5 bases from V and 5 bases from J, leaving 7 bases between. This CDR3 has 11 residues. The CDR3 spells CASSALHEQYF. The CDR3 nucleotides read TGTGCCAGCAGCGCCCTACACGAGCAGTACTTC. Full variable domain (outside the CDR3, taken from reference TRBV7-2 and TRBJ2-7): GAGVSQSPSNKVTEKGKDVELRCDPISGHTALYWYRQSLGQGLEFLIYFQGNSAPDKSGLPSDRFSAERTGGSVSTLTIQRTQQEDSAVYLCASSALHEQYFGPGTRLTVT.

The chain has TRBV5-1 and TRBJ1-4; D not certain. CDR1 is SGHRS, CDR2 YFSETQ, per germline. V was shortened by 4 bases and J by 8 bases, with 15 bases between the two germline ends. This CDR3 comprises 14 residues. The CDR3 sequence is CASSQDDPSEKLFF. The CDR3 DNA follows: TGCGCCAGCAGCCAGGATGATCCCAGCGAAAAACTGTTTTTT.

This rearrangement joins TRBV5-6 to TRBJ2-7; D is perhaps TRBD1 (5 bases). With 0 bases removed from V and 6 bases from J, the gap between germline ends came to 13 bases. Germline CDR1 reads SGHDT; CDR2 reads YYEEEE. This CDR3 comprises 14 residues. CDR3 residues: CASSLVRAHSEQYF. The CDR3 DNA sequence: TGTGCCAGCAGCTTGGTCAGGGCGCACAGCGAGCAGTACTTC.

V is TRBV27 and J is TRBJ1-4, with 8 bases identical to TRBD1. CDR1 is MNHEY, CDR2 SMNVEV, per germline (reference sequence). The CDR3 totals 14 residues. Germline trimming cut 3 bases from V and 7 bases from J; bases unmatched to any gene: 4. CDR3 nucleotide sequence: TGTGCCAGCAGTTTTCAGGGGGCGGGTGAAAAACTGTTTTTT. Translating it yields CASSFQGAGEKLFF. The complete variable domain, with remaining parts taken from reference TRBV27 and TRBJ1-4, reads EAQVTQNPRYLITVTGKKLTVTCSQNMNHEYMSWYRQDPGLGLRQIYYSMNVEVTDKGDVPEGYKVSRKEKRNFPLILESPSPNQTSLYFCASSFQGAGEKLFFGSGTQLSVL.

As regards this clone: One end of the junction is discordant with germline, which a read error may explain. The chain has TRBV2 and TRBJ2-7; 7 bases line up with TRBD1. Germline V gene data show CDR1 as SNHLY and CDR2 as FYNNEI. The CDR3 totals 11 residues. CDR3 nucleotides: TGTGCCAGCAGGGAAGACAGGGCGGTGTACTTC. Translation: CASREDRAVYF.

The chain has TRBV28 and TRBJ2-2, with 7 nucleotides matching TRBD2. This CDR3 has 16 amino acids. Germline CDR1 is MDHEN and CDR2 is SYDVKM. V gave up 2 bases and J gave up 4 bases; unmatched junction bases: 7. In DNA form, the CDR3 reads TGTGCCAGCAGTTTAGTAAAGCGGGACCTCACCGGGGAGCTGTTTTTT. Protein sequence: CASSLVKRDLTGELFF.

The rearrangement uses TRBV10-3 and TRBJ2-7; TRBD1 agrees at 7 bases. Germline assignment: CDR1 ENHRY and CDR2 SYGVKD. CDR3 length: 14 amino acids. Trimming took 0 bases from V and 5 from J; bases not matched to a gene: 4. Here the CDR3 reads CAISESIGGHEQYF. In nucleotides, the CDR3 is TGTGCCATCAGTGAGTCGATAGGGGGCCACGAGCAGTACTTC.